This T cell receptor (beta chain) derives from a study of T-cell reconstitution after alpha-beta-depleted transplantation in children. The table lists this clonotype with many counts. Its antigen is not known. Per germline, CDR1 PRHDT and CDR2 FYEKMQ (reference sequence). V was clipped by 4 bases and J by 6 bases, with 7 bases between them. This CDR3 contains 12 residues. Overall study findings and caveats: Counts and diversity of T cells one year after transplant came mostly from newly produced T cells.

Library preparation (for TCRbeta) was performed with unique molecular identifiers. MiXCR, run by TCRdb on the PCR reads, gives a single entry per CDR3 protein. The table shows about 290,000 distinct CDR3 sequences, with roughly 8.2% occurring only once. V gene TRBV13 combines with J gene TRBJ2-1, with D tentatively TRBD1 (5 bases). The material was peripheral blood, obtained 360 days after TCRalphabeta/CD19-depleted stem cell transplant. The sequence came from a female patient aged 2-15 years who had a stem cell transplant for Fanconi anemia, so the T cells may come from the graft donor. The CDR3 loop reads CASSYQGNEQFF. For the CDR3, the DNA is TGTGCCAGCAGCTACCAGGGCAATGAGCAGTTCTTC.